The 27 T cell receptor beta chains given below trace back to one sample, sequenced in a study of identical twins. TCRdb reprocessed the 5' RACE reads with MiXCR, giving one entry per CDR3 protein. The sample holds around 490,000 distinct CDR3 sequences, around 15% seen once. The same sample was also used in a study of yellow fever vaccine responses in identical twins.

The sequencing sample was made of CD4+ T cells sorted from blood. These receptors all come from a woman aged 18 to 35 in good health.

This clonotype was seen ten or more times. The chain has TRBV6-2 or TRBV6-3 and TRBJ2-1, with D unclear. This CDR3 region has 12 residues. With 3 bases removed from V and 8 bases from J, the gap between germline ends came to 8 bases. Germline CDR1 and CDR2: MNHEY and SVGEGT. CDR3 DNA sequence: TGTGCCAGCAGTTATAGTCGGGATGAGCAGTTCTTC. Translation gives CASSYSRDEQFF.

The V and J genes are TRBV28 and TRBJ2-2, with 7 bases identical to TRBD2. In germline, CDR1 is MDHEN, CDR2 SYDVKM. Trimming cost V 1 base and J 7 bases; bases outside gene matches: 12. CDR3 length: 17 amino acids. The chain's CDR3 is CASSLSGLAVKIGELFF. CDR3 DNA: TGTGCCAGCAGTTTATCTGGGCTAGCGGTTAAGATCGGGGAGCTGTTTTTT.

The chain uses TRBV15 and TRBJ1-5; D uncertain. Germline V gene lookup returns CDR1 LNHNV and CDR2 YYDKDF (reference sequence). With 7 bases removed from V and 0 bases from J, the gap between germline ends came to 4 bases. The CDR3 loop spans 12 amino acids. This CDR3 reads CATTDSNQPQHF. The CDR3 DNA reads TGTGCCACCACGGATAGCAATCAGCCCCAGCATTTT.

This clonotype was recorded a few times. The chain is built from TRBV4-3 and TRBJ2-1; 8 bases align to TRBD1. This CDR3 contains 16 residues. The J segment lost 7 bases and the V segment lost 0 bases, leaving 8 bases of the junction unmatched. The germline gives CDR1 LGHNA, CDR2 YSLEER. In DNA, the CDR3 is TGCGCCAGCAGCCAAGATGTAGGACAGGGTTTTAATGAGCAGTTCTTC. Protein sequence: CASSQDVGQGFNEQFF.

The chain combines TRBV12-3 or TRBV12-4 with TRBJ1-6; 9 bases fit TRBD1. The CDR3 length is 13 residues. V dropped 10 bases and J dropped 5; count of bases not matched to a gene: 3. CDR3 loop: CAIRDRDNSPLHF. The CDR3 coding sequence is TGTGCCATCAGGGACAGGGATAATTCACCCCTCCACTTT.

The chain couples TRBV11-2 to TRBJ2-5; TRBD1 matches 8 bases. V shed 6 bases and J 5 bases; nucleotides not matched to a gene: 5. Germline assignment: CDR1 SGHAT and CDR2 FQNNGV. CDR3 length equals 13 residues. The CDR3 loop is CASSMTGVETQYF. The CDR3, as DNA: TGTGCCAGCAGTATGACAGGGGTGGAGACCCAGTACTTC.

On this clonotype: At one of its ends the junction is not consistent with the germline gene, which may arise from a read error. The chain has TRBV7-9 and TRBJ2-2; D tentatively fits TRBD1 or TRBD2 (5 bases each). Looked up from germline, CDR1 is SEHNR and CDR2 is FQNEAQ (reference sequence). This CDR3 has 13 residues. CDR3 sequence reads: CASSWGNPGELFF. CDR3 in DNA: TGTGCCAGCAGCTGGGGGAACCCCGGGGAGCTGTTTTTT.

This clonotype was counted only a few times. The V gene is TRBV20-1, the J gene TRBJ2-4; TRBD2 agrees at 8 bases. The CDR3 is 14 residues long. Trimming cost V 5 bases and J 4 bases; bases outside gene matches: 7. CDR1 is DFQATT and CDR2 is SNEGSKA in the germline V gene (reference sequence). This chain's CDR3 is CSAPTGTRKNIQYF. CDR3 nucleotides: TGCAGTGCTCCAACCGGGACTAGGAAAAACATTCAGTACTTC.

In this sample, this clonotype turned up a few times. DNA of the CDR3: TGCGCCAGCAGCCCCCGGACTAGCCGCGAGCAGTACTTC. Translation gives CASSPRTSREQYF. The J gene is TRBJ2-7, the V gene TRBV5-1; 8 bases are a match to TRBD2. V lost 4 bases to trimming and J lost 6 bases; unmatched junction nucleotides: 6. This CDR3 is built from 13 residues. Germline CDR1 SGHRS, CDR2 YFSETQ.

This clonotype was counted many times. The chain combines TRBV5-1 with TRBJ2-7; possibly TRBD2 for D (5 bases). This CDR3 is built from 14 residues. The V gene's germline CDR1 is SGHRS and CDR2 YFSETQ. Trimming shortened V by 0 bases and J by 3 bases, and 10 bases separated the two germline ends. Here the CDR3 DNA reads TGCGCCAGCAGCTTGGAAAAGCGGCACTACGAGCAGTACTTC. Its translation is CASSLEKRHYEQYF.

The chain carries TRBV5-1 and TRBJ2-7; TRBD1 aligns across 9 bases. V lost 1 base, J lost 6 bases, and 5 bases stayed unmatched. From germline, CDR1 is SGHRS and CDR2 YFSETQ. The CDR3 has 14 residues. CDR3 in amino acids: CASSLTGGSTEQYF. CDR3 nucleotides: TGCGCCAGCAGCTTGACAGGGGGCTCTACCGAGCAGTACTTC.

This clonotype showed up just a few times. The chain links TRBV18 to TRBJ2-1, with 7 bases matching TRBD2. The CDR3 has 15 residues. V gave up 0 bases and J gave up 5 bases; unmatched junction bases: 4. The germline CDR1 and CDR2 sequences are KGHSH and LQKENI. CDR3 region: CASSPPTSAHNEQFF. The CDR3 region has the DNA TGTGCCAGCTCACCACCCACTAGCGCCCACAATGAGCAGTTCTTC.

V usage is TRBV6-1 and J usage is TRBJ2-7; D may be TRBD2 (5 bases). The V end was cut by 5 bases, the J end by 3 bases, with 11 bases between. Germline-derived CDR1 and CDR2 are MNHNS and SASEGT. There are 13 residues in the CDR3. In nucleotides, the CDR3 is TGTGCCAGCAGTCGGACGGGATTCTACGAGCAGTACTTC. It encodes CASSRTGFYEQYF.

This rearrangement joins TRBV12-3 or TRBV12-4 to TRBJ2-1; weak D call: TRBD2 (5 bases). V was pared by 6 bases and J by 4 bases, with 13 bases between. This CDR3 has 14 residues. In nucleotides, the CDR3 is TGTGCCAGCAGCCCAGGAGCGGCGTACAATGAGCAGTTCTTC. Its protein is CASSPGAAYNEQFF.

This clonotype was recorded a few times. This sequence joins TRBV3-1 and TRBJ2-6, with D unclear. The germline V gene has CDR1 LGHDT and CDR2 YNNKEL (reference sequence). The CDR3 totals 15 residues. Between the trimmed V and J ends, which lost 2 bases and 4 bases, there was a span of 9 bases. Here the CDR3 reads CASSQSASGANVLTF. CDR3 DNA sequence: TGTGCCAGCAGCCAAAGCGCTTCAGGGGCCAACGTCCTGACTTTC.

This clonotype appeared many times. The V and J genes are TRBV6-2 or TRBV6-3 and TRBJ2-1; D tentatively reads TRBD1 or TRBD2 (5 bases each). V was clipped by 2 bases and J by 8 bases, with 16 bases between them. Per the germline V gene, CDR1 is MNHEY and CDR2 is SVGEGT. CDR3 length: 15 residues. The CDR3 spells CASSYGAGRGDEQFF. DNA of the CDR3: TGTGCCAGCAGTTACGGGGCGGGTAGGGGCGATGAGCAGTTCTTC.

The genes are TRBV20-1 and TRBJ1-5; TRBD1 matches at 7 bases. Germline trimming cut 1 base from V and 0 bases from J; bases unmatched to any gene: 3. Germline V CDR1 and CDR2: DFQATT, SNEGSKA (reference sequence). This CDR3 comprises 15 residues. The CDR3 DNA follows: TGCAGTGCTAGAGGTAACAGGGGTAGCAATCAGCCCCAGCATTTT. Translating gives CSARGNRGSNQPQHF.

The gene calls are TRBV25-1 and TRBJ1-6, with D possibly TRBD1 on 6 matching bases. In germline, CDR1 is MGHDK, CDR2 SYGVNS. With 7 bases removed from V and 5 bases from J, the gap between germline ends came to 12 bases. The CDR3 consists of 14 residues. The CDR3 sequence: CASKQGSNNSPLHF. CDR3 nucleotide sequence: TGTGCCAGCAAGCAGGGGTCCAATAATTCACCCCTCCACTTT.

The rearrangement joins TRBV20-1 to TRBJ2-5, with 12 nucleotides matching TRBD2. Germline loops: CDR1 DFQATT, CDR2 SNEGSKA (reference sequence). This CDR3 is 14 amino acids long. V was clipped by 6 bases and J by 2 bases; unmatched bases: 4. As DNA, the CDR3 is TGCAGTGCAGCCGGGACTAGCGGGCAAGAGACCCAGTACTTC. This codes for CSAAGTSGQETQYF.

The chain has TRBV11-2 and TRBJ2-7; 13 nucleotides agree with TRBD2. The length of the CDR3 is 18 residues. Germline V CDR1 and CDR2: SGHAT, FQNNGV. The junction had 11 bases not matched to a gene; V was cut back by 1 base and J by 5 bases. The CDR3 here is CASSLVLAGTSGNDEQYF. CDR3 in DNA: TGTGCCAGCAGCTTAGTTTTAGCCGGGACTAGCGGGAATGACGAGCAGTACTTC.

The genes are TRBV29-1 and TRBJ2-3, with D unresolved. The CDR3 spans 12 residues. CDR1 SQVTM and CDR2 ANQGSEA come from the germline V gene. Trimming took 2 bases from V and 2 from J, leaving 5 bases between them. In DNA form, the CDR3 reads TGCAGCGTTGAAAAGGCCACAGATACGCAGTATTTT. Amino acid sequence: CSVEKATDTQYF.

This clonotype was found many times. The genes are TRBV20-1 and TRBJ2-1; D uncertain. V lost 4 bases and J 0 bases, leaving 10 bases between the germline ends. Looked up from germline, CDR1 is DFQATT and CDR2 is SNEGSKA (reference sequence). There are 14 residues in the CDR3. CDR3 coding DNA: TGCAGTGCTATCTCCGAGAGCTCCTACAATGAGCAGTTCTTC. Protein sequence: CSAISESSYNEQFF.

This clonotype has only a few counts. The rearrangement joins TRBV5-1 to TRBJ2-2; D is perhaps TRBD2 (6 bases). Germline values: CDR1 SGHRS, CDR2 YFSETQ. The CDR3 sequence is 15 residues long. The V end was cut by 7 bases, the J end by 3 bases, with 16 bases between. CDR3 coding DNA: TGCGCCAGCGCCCCGGAGGGTCGGCACACCGGGGAGCTGTTTTTT. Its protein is CASAPEGRHTGELFF. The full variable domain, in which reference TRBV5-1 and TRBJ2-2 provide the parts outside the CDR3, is KAGVTQTPRYLIKTRGQQVTLSCSPISGHRSVSWYQQTPGQGLQFLFEYFSETQRNKGNFPGRFSGRQFSNSRSEMNVSTLELGDSALYLCASAPEGRHTGELFFGEGSRLTVL.

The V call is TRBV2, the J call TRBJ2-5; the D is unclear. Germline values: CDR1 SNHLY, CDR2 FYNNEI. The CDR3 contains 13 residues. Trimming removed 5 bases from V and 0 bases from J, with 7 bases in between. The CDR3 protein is CASSQTYQETQYF. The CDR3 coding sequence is TGTGCCAGCAGTCAAACGTACCAAGAGACCCAGTACTTC.

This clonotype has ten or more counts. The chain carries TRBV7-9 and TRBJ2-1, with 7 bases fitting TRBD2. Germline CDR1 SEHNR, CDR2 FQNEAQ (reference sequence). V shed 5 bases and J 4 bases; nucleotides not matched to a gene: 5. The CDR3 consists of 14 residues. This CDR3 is CASSRTSIYNEQFF. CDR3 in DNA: TGTGCCAGCAGCCGGACTAGTATTTACAATGAGCAGTTCTTC.

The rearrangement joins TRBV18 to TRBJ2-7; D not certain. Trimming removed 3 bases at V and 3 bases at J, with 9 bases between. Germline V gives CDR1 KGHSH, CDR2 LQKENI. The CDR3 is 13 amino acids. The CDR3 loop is CASSPEFDYEQYF. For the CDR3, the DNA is TGTGCCAGCTCACCCGAATTTGACTACGAGCAGTACTTC.

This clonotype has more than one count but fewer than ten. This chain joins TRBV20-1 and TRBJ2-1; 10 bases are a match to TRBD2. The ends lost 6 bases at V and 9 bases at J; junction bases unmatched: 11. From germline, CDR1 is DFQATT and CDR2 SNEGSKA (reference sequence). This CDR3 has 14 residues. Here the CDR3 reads CSAPASGRGGEQFF. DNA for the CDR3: TGCAGTGCCCCCGCTAGCGGGAGAGGCGGTGAGCAGTTCTTC.